The 19 T cell receptor beta chains given below trace back to one sample, sequenced in a study of cytomegalovirus exposure and HLA in healthy donors. Here immunoSEQ multiplex PCR was the method, and the copy in TCRdb shows in-frame clones only, minus some. In the table there are 150,000 to 200,000 clones, 86% of which are singletons. Specimen: PBMCs. The receptors derive from a man younger than 30 in good health and CMV-seropositive.

The gene calls are TRBV9 and TRBJ1-2; D remains unclear. CDR3 length: 15 residues. The V end was cut by 0 bases, the J end by 4 bases, with 13 bases between. In germline, CDR1 is SGDLS, CDR2 YYNGEE. The CDR3 protein is CASSVEQGVSYGYTF. DNA for the CDR3: TGTGCCAGCAGCGTAGAACAAGGAGTTTCCTATGGCTACACCTTC.

Only a few counts were recorded for this clone. This chain's CDR3 is CASSVTTGGANTGELFF. In nucleotides, the CDR3 is TGTGCCAGCAGCGTCACGACAGGGGGCGCGAACACCGGGGAGCTGTTTTTT. The chain combines TRBV9 with TRBJ2-2, with TRBD1 identical over 10 bases. The trim removed 2 bases at V and 0 bases at J, leaving 4 bases unmatched. Germline lookup yields CDR1 SGDLS and CDR2 YYNGEE. The CDR3 has 17 amino acids.

The genes are TRBV28 and TRBJ1-5; no definite D call. Trimming cost V 10 bases and J 7 bases, with 14 bases left between them. CDR1 and CDR2 (germline): MDHEN, SYDVKM. This CDR3 is 12 amino acids long. CDR3 coding DNA: TGTGCCACCGGAGGGCGCCGGCAGCCCCAGCATTTT. Its translation: CATGGRRQPQHF.

The chain couples TRBV5-6 to TRBJ2-1; no reliable D call. Trimming removed 4 bases at V and 6 bases at J, with 5 bases between. Germline CDR1 is SGHDT and CDR2 is YYEEEE. CDR3 length equals 11 residues. Written as DNA, the CDR3 is TGTGCCAGCAGCCCTACCAATGAGCAGTTCTTC. Translation gives CASSPTNEQFF.

The DNA of the CDR3 is TGCGCCAGCAGCTTGCGAGGACAGGGTTTAGATACGCAGTATTTT. This gives the protein CASSLRGQGLDTQYF. J is TRBJ2-3 and V is TRBV5-1; 8 nucleotides line up with TRBD1. With V trimmed by 1 base and J by 5 bases, 6 bases remained unmatched. CDR3 length: 15 residues. Germline-derived CDR1 and CDR2 are SGHRS and YFSETQ.

The chain is built from TRBV27 and TRBJ2-1; the D is unclear. CDR1 MNHEY and CDR2 SMNVEV come from the germline V gene (reference sequence). Trimming took 2 bases from V and 8 from J, leaving 7 bases between them. The CDR3 spans 12 residues. In nucleotides, the CDR3 is TGTGCCAGCAGTTTAGATCGGTATGAGCAGTTCTTC. Translation: CASSLDRYEQFF.

CDR3 sequence reads: CASSLSFRMGRDIQYF. In DNA form, the CDR3 reads TGTGCCAGCAGTTTATCTTTCAGGATGGGGAGGGACATTCAGTACTTC. The chain uses TRBV27 and TRBJ2-4, with 7 bases identical to TRBD2. The CDR3 has 16 residues. Germline trimming cut 0 bases from V and 8 bases from J; bases unmatched to any gene: 10. CDR1 and CDR2 from the germline V gene are MNHEY and SMNVEV (reference sequence).

The J gene is TRBJ2-7, the V gene TRBV4-3; no definite D call. The CDR3 covers 13 residues. Trimming left V 0 bases short and J 6 bases short, with 9 bases between. CDR1 is LGHNA and CDR2 is YSLEER in the germline V gene. The DNA for the CDR3 is TGCGCCAGCAGCCAAGATCAACGGAGCGAGCAGTACTTC. Translation: CASSQDQRSEQYF.

The CDR3 reads CASSQDRGLWGPAYEQYF. Here the CDR3 DNA reads TGTGCCAGCAGCCAAGATCGTGGGCTTTGGGGGCCCGCCTACGAGCAGTACTTC. The chain combines TRBV4-2 with TRBJ2-7; weak D call: TRBD1 (6 bases). The CDR3 covers 18 residues. CDR1 and CDR2 from the germline V gene are LGHNA and YNFKEQ. V was pared by 0 bases and J by 2 bases, with 20 bases between.

The chain has TRBV27 and TRBJ1-2; 8 bases match TRBD1. The trim removed 5 bases at V and 8 bases at J, leaving 7 bases unmatched. Germline CDR1 and CDR2: MNHEY and SMNVEV (reference sequence). This CDR3 is 13 amino acids long. CDR3 sequence (DNA): TGTGCCAGCAGTCAAACAGGGGGAAGAGGCTACACCTTC. It is translated as CASSQTGGRGYTF.

The rearrangement links TRBV6-5 to TRBJ2-3; TRBD1 might be the D (5 bases). Germline lookup yields CDR1 MNHEY and CDR2 SVGAGI. V shed 7 bases and J shed 2 bases, with 13 bases lying between them. This CDR3 spans 14 amino acids. The CDR3 is CASTDTSSTDTQYF. The CDR3 nucleotides read TGTGCCAGCACGGACACATCCTCCACAGATACGCAGTATTTT.

This sequence joins TRBV5-4 and TRBJ2-2; D might be TRBD2 (7 bases). Trimming cost V 4 bases and J 4 bases, with 20 bases left between them. This CDR3 contains 17 residues. Per the germline V gene, CDR1 is SGHNT and CDR2 is YYREEE (reference sequence). The CDR3 is CASSTPRGGGSTGELFF. As DNA, the CDR3 is TGTGCCAGCAGCACCCCTCGGGGAGGGGGGAGCACCGGGGAGCTGTTTTTT. Combining the CDR3 with reference TRBV5-4 and TRBJ2-2 gives the whole variable domain ETGVTQSPTHLIKTRGQQVTLRCSSQSGHNTVSWYQQALGQGPQFIFQYYREEENGRGNFPPRFSGLQFPNYSSELNVNALELDDSALYLCASSTPRGGGSTGELFFGEGSRLTVL.

This chain joins TRBV7-8 and TRBJ1-4; 7 bases map to TRBD1. V shed 5 bases, J shed 6 bases, and the junction held 6 bases outside the gene matches. CDR1 is SGHVS, CDR2 FQNEAQ, per germline. The CDR3 has 14 residues. CDR3 sequence (DNA): TGTGCCAGCAGCCGACGGACAGGAGATGAAAAACTGTTTTTT. It yields the protein CASSRRTGDEKLFF.

This chain joins TRBV25-1 and TRBJ2-2, with D perhaps matching TRBD1 (6 bases). V lost 10 bases and J 3 bases, leaving 24 bases between the germline ends. Germline values: CDR1 MGHDK, CDR2 SYGVNS. The CDR3 covers 17 residues. The CDR3 region is CATKCDRPGCDTGELFF. The CDR3 coding sequence is TGTGCCACCAAATGTGACAGGCCTGGATGCGACACCGGGGAGCTGTTTTTT.

The chain uses TRBV10-3 and TRBJ2-7; weak D call: TRBD2 (5 bases). Germline V lookup: CDR1 ENHRY, CDR2 SYGVKD. There are 17 residues in the CDR3. Trimming took 4 bases from V and 4 from J, leaving 23 bases between them. The chain's CDR3 is CAISGVAKRPHPYEQYF. The DNA for the CDR3 is TGTGCCATCAGTGGAGTCGCTAAGCGGCCCCACCCTTACGAGCAGTACTTC.

The rearrangement links TRBV4-1 to TRBJ2-3; TRBD2 is a possible D gene (6 bases). The CDR3 runs to 17 residues. The ends were cut back, 4 bases at V and 0 bases at J, with 17 bases in the middle. Germline V gene lookup returns CDR1 MGHRA and CDR2 YSYEKL. The CDR3 region has the DNA TGCGCCAGCAGCCGCCGTCGGCGGGAAGCTAGCACAGATACGCAGTATTTT. This codes for CASSRRRREASTDTQYF.

The chain employs TRBV7-2 and TRBJ2-3; D is perhaps TRBD2 (5 bases). The CDR3 contains 15 residues. V lost 4 bases to trimming and J lost 2 bases, with 13 bases between them. Germline V gene lookup returns CDR1 SGHTA and CDR2 FQGNSA. CDR3 residues: CASSSDLVFTDTQYF. Here the CDR3 DNA reads TGTGCCAGCAGCTCGGACTTGGTATTCACAGATACGCAGTATTTT.

J is TRBJ2-3 and V is TRBV4-1; tentative D call: TRBD2 (6 bases). The CDR3 is 16 residues long. Germline CDR1 MGHRA, CDR2 YSYEKL. Trimming shortened V by 4 bases and J by 0 bases, and 14 bases separated the two germline ends. This chain's CDR3 is CASSPRLDTSTDTQYF. In DNA form, the CDR3 reads TGCGCCAGCAGCCCCCGACTAGACACTAGCACAGATACGCAGTATTTT.

V gene TRBV28 combines with J gene TRBJ2-7; possible D gene TRBD2, 6 bases. Trimming stripped 3 bases from V and 1 base from J, with 16 bases between. Germline CDR1 and CDR2: MDHEN and SYDVKM. The CDR3 is 16 amino acids. The CDR3 DNA reads TGTGCCAGCAGTTTTCGGATGCGGGACCCATCCTACGAGCAGTACTTC. This sequence encodes CASSFRMRDPSYEQYF.